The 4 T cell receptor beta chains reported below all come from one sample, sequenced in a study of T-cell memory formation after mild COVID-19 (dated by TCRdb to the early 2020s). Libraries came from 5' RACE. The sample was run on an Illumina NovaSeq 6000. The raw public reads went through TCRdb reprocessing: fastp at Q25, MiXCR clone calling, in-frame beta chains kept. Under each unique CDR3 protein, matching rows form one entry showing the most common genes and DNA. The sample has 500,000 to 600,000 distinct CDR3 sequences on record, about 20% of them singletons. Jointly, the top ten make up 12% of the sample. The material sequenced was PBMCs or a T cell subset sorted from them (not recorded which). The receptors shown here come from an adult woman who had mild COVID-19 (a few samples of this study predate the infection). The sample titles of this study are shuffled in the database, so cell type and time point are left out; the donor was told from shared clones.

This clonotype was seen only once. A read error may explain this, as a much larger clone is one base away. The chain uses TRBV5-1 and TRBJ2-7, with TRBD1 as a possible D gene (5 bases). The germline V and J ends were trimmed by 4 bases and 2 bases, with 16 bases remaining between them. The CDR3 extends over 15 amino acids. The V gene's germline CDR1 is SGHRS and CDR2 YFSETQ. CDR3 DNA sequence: TGCGCCAGCAGCCCCGGACATGGTCCTACCTACGAGCAGTACTTC. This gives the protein CASSPGHGPTYEQYF. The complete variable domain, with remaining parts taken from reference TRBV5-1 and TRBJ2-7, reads KAGVTQTPRYLIKTRGQQVTLSCSPISGHRSVSWYQQTPGQGLQFLFEYFSETQRNKGNFPGRFSGRQFSNSRSEMNVSTLELGDSALYLCASSPGHGPTYEQYFGPGTRLTVT.

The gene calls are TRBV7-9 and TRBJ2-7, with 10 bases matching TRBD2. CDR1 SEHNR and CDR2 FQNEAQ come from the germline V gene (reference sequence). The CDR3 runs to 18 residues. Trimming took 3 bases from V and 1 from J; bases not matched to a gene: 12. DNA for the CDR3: TGTGCCAGCAGCTTTAAAGGGGCTAGCGGGAGTTTATCCTACGAGCAGTACTTC. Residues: CASSFKGASGSLSYEQYF.

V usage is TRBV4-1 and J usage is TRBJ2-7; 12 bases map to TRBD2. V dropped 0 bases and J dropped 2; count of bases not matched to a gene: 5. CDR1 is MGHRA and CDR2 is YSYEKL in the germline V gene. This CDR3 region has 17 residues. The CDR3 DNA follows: TGCGCCAGCAGCCAAGAAGAGGCTAGCGGGGGGGCCTACGAGCAGTACTTC. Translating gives CASSQEEASGGAYEQYF.

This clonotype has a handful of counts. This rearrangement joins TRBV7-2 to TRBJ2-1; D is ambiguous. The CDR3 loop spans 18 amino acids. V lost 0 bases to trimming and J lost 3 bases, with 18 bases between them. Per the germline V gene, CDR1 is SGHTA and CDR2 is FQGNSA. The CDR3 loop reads CASSLARPRIKIYNEQFF. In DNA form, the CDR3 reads TGTGCCAGCAGCTTAGCGCGTCCAAGAATAAAGATCTACAATGAGCAGTTCTTC.